This note documents a single TCR beta chain sequence. The age range of participants was about 18 to 89 years, with residence in under 25 US areas. Authors' analysis steps: Counts of nucleated cells, estimated from reference gene primer amplification, were obtained. Generated by immunoSEQ multiplex PCR, the TCRdb table keeps only in-frame clones and is missing some. V and J calls and clone size are those listed in that table; D and trimming were worked out from the DNA. The sample shows approximately 270,000 clones, 80% to 90% of them seen only once. The data belong to a study of blood T cell repertoires in COVID-19. Study-wide background: Italy, Spain and the United States were the sources of the convalescent and acute COVID-19 samples. The cDNA or gDNA used as material had been derived from T cells, B-cell-depleted T cells, or PBMCs.

Material for sequencing was PBMCs or T cells enriched from blood (not recorded which). The receptor comes from a woman aged 45-59 years who had recovered from COVID-19.

CDR3 nucleotides: TGTGCCAGCAGTACGTCACGGAGTGGGGCGAAATTCGAAAAACTGTTTTTT. Encoded protein: CASSTSRSGAKFEKLFF. The V and J genes are TRBV27 and TRBJ1-4, with D perhaps TRBD1 (5 bases). Germline CDR1 reads MNHEY; CDR2 reads SMNVEV (reference sequence). This CDR3 spans 17 amino acids. Trimming shortened V by 5 bases and J by 8 bases, and 24 bases separated the two germline ends.